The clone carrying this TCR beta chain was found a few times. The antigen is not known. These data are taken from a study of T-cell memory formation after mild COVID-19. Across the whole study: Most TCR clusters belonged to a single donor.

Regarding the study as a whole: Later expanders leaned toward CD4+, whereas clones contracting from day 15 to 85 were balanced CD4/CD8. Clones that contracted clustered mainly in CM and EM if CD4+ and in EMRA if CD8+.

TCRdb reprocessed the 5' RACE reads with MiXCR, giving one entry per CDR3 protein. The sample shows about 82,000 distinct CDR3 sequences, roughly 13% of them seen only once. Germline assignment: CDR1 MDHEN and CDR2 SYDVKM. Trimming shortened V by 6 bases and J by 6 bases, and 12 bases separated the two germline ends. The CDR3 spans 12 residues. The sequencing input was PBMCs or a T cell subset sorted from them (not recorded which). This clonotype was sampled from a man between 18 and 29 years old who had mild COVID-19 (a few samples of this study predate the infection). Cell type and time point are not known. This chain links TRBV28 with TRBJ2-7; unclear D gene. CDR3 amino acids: CASSPTGSEQYV. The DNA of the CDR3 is TGTGCCAGCAGCCCGACGGGTTCCGAGCAGTACGTC.